Sequencing of this TCR beta chain was carried out in a study of identical twins. TCRdb itself ran the 5' RACE reads through MiXCR, one entry per CDR3 protein. The data hold around 550,000 distinct CDR3 sequences, with nearly 15% observed a single time. The ends lost 0 bases at V and 4 bases at J; junction bases unmatched: 5. The CDR3 sequence is 17 residues long. CDR1 and CDR2 from the germline V gene are SGHVS and FNYEAQ. The same data also went into a second study, on yellow fever vaccine responses in identical twins.

The rearrangement uses TRBV7-6 and TRBJ2-2; TRBD2 aligns across 10 bases. The sample taken for sequencing was CD4+ T cells sorted from blood. The TCR comes from a woman aged 18-29 years in good health. CDR3 in amino acids: CASSLAGSGGTTGELFF. The CDR3 region has the DNA TGTGCCAGCAGCTTAGCGGGTAGCGGGGGGACCACCGGGGAGCTGTTTTTT. The full variable domain, its missing parts supplied by reference TRBV7-6 and TRBJ2-2, is GAGVSQSPRYKVTKRGQDVALRCDPISGHVSLYWYRQALGQGPEFLTYFNYEAQQDKSGLPNDRFSAERPEGSISTLTIQRTEQRDSAMYRCASSLAGSGGTTGELFFGEGSRLTVL.